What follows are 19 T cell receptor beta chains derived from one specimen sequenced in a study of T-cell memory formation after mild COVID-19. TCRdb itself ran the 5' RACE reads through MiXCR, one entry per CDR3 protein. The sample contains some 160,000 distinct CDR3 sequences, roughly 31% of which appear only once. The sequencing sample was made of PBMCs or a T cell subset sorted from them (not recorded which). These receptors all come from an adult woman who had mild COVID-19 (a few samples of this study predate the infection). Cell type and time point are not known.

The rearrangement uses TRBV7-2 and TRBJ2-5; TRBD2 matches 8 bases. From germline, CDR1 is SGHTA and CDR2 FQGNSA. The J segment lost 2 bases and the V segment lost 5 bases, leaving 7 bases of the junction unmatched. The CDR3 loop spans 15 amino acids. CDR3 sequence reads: CASSPPGGAQETQYF. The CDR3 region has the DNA TGTGCCAGCAGCCCGCCCGGGGGGGCTCAAGAGACCCAGTACTTC.

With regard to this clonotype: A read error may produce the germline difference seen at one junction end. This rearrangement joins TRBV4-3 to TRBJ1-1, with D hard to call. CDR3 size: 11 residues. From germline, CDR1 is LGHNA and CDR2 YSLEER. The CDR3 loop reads CSRHPNTEAFF. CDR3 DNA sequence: TGCTCCAGGCACCCGAACACTGAAGCTTTCTTT.

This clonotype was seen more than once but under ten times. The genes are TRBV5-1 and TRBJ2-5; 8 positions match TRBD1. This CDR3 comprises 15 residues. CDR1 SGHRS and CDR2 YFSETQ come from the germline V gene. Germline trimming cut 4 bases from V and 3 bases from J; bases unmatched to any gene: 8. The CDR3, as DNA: TGCGCCAGCAGCAAGGGGGACAGGCCAAAAGAGACCCAGTACTTC. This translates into CASSKGDRPKETQYF.

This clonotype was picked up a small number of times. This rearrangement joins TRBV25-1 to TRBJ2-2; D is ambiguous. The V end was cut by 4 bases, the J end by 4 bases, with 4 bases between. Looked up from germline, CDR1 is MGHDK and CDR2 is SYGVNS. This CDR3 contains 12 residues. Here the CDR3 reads CASSGLTGELFF. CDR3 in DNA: TGTGCCAGCAGTGGCCTCACCGGGGAGCTGTTTTTT.

The CDR3 nucleotides read TGTGCCAGCAGTCGTTACCCCTATGGCTACACCTTC. Translating it yields CASSRYPYGYTF. This sequence joins TRBV6-2 or TRBV6-3 and TRBJ1-2; no definite D call. Germline V lookup: CDR1 MNHEY, CDR2 SVGEGT. Trimming removed 5 bases at V and 4 bases at J, with 8 bases between. The CDR3 consists of 12 residues.

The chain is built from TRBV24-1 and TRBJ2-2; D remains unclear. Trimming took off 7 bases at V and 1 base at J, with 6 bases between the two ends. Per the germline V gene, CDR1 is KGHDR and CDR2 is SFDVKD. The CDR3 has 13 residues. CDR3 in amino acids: CATRAWNTGELFF. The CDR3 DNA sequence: TGTGCCACCAGGGCTTGGAACACCGGGGAGCTGTTTTTT.

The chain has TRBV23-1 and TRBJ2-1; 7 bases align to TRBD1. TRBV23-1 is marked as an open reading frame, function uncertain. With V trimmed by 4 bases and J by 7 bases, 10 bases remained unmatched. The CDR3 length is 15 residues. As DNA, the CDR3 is TGCGCCAGCAGTCTTGTAGGCCCACAGGGGAATGAGCAGTTCTTC. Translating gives CASSLVGPQGNEQFF.

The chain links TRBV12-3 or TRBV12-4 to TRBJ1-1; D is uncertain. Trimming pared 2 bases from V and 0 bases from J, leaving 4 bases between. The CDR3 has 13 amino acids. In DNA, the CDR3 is TGTGCCAGCAGTTTATGGGTGAACACTGAAGCTTTCTTT. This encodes CASSLWVNTEAFF.

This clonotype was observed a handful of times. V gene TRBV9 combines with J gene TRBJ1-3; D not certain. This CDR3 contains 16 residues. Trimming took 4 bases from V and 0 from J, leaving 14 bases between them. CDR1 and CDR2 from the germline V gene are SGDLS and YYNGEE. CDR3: CASSPFRALSGNTIYF. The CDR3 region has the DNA TGTGCCAGCAGCCCTTTCCGGGCTCTCTCTGGAAACACCATATATTTT.

The CDR3 loop reads CASSDPTGIGETQYF. In nucleotides, the CDR3 is TGTGCCAGCAGTGATCCTACAGGGATTGGTGAGACCCAGTACTTC. The V call is TRBV25-1, the J call TRBJ2-5; D possibly corresponds to TRBD1 (6 bases). The V end lost 3 bases, the J end lost 5 bases, and 16 bases lay between the germline ends. Germline CDR1 MGHDK, CDR2 SYGVNS. CDR3 length: 15 amino acids.

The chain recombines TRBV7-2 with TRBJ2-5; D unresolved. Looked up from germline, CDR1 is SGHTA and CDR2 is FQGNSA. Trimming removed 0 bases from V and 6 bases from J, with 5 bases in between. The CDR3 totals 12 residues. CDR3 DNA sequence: TGTGCCAGCAGCTTAGCGAGAAAGACCCAGTACTTC. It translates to CASSLARKTQYF.

CDR3 nucleotide sequence: TGTGCCAGCACCACGGGACACAGGTCTAACACTGAAGCTTTCTTT. Translated, it gives CASTTGHRSNTEAFF. The chain links TRBV7-2 to TRBJ1-1; a weak D match, TRBD1 (6 bases). The CDR3 extends over 15 amino acids. The germline gives CDR1 SGHTA, CDR2 FQGNSA. The germline V and J ends were trimmed by 7 bases and 2 bases, with 17 bases remaining between them.

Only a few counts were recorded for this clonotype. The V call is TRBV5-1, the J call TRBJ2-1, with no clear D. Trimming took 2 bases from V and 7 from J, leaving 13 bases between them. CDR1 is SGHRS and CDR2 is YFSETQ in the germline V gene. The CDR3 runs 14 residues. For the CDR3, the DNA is TGCGCCAGCAGCTTAAGGACCACTGGAAATGAGCAGTTCTTC. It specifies CASSLRTTGNEQFF.

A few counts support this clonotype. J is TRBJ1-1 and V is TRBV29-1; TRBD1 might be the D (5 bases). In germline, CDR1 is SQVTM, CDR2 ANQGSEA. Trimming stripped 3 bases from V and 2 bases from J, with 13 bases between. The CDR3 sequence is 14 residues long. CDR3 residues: CSVDKRGGNTEAFF. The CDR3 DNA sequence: TGCAGCGTTGATAAGAGGGGAGGAAACACTGAAGCTTTCTTT.

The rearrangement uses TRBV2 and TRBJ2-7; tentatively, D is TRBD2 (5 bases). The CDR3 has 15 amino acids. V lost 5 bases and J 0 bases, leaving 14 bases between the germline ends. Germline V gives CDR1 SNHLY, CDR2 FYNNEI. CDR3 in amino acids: CASSYRGRSSYEQYF. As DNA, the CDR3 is TGTGCCAGCAGTTATCGGGGTCGAAGCTCCTACGAGCAGTACTTC.

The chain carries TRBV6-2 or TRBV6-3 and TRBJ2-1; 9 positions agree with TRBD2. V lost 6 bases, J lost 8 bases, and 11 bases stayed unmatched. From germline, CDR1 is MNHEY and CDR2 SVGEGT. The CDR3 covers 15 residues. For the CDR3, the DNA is TGTGCCAGCAGATTCCTGGCGGGAGGGCGGTATGAGCAGTTCTTC. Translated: CASRFLAGGRYEQFF.

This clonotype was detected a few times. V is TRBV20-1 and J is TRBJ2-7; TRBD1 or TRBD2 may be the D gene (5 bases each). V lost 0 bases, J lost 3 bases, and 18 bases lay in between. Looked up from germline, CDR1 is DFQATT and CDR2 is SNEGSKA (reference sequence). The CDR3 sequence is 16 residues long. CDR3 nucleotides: TGCAGTGCTAGAGATCACGGGACGGCGAAAGACTACGAGCAGTACTTC. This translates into CSARDHGTAKDYEQYF.

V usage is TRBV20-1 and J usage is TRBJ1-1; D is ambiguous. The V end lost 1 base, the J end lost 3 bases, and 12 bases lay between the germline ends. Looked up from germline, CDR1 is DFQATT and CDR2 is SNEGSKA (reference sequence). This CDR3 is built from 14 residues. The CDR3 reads CSARVRFGDTEAFF. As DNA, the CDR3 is TGCAGTGCTAGAGTGCGGTTCGGAGACACTGAAGCTTTCTTT.

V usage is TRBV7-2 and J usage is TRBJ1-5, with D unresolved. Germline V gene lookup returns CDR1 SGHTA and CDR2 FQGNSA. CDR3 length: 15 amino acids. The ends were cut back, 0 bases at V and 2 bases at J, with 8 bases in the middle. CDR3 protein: CASSLAGNGNQPQHF. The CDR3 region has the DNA TGTGCCAGCAGCTTAGCAGGGAACGGCAATCAGCCCCAGCATTTT.